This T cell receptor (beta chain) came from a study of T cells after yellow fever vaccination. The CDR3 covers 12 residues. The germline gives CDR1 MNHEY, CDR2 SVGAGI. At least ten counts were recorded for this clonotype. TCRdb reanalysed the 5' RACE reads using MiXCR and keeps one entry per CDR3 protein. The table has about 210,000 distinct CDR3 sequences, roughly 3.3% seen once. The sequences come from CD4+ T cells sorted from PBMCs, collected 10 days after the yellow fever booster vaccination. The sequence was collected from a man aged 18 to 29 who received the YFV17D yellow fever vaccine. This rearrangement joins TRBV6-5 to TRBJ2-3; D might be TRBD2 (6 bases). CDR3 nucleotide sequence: TGTGCGACGGGGGACCCCACAGATACGCAGTATTTT. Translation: CATGDPTDTQYF.